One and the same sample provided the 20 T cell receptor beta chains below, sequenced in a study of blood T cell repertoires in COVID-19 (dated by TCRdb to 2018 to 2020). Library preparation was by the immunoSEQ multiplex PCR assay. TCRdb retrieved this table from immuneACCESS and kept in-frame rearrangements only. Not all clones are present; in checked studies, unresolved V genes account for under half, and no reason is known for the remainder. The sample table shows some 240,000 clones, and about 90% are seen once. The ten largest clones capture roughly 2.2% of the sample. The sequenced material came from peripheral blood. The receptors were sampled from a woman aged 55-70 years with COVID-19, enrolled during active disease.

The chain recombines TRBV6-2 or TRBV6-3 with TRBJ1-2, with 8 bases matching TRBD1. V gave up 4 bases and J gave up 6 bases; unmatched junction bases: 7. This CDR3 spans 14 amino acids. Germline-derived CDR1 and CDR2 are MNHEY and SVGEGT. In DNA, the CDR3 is TGTGCCAGCAGTTTAACTCGGACAGGGAATGGCTACACCTTC. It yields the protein CASSLTRTGNGYTF.

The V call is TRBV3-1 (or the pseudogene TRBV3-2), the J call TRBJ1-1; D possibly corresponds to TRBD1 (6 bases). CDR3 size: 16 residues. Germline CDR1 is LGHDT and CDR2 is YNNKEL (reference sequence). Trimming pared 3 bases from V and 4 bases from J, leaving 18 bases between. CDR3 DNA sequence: TGTGCCAGCAGCCAGGCTAGGACAGCCAGGGTCACTGAAGCTTTCTTT. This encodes CASSQARTARVTEAFF.

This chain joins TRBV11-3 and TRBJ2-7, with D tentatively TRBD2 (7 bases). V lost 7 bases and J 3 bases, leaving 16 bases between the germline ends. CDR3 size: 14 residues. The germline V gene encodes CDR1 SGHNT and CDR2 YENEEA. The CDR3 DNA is TGTGCCAGCACCCTGGACGGGGGGCGCTACGAGCAGTACTTC. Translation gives CASTLDGGRYEQYF.

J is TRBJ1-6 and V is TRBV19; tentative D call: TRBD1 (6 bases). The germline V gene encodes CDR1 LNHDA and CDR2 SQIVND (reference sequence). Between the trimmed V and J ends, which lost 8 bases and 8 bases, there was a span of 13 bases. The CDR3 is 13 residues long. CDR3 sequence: CASSTGIDSPLHF. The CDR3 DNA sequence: TGTGCCAGTTCGACAGGCATTGATTCACCCCTCCACTTT.

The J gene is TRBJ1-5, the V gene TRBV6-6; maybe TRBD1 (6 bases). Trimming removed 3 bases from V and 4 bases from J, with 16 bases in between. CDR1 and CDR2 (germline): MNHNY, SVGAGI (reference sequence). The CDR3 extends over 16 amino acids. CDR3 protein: CASSYRVGGGNQPQHF. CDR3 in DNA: TGTGCCAGCAGTTATAGAGTGGGAGGGGGGAATCAGCCCCAGCATTTT.

CDR3 in amino acids: CASSPEPGNEKLFF. CDR3 nucleotide sequence: TGCGCCAGCAGCCCGGAGCCGGGGAATGAAAAACTGTTTTTT. The rearrangement uses TRBV4-3 and TRBJ1-4; D call uncertain. The germline V and J ends were trimmed by 4 bases and 5 bases, with 11 bases remaining between them. The CDR3 totals 14 residues. From germline, CDR1 is LGHNA and CDR2 YSLEER.

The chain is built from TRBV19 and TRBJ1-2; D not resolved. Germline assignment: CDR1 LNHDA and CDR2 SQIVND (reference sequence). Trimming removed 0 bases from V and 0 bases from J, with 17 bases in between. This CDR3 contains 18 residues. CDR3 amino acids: CASSIELGGKSANYGYTF. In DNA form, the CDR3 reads TGTGCCAGTAGTATAGAGTTGGGAGGCAAGTCTGCTAACTATGGCTACACCTTC. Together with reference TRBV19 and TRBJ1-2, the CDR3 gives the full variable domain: DGGITQSPKYLFRKEGQNVTLSCEQNLNHDAMYWYRQDPGQGLRLIYYSQIVNDFQKGDIAEGYSVSREKKESFPLTVTSAQKNPTAFYLCASSIELGGKSANYGYTFGSGTRLTVV.

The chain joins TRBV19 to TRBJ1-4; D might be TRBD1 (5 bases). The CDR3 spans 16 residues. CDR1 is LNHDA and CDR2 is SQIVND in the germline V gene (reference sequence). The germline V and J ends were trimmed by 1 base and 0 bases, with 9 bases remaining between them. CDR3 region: CASSIGPTATNEKLFF. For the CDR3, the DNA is TGTGCCAGTAGTATAGGGCCGACAGCAACTAATGAAAAACTGTTTTTT.

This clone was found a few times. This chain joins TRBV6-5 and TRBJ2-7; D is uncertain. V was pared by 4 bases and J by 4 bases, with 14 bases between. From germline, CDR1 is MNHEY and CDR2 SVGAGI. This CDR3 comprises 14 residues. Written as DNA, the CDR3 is TGTGCCAGCAGTTCCGCCACCACCCGGTACGAGCAGTACTTC. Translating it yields CASSSATTRYEQYF.

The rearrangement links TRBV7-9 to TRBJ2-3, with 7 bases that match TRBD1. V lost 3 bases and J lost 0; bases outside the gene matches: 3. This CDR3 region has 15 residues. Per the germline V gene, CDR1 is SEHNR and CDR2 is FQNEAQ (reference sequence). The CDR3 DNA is TGTGCCAGCAGCTTTACAGGGGACAGCACAGATACGCAGTATTTT. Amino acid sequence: CASSFTGDSTDTQYF.

For the CDR3, the DNA is TGTGCCAGCTCACCCACACGAATTGAAGCTTTCTTT. Protein: CASSPTRIEAFF. The chain recombines TRBV18 with TRBJ1-1; no clear D. This CDR3 has 12 residues. Germline values: CDR1 KGHSH, CDR2 LQKENI. Trimming took 3 bases from V and 7 from J, leaving 9 bases between them.

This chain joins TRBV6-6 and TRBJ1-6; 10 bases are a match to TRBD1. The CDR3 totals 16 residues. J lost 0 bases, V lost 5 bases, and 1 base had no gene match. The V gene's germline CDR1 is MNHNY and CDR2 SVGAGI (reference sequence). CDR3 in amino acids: CASSGTGVSYNSPLHF. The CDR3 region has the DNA TGTGCCAGCAGTGGGACAGGGGTCTCCTATAATTCACCCCTCCACTTT.

The CDR3 reads CASSYRDRGVPSEQFF. CDR3 sequence (DNA): TGTGCCAGCAGCTACCGGGACAGGGGGGTTCCGAGCGAGCAGTTCTTC. V and J are TRBV14 and TRBJ2-1; TRBD1 matches at 11 bases. The CDR3 contains 16 residues. CDR1 and CDR2 from the germline V gene are SGHDN and FVKESK. V shed 5 bases, J shed 10 bases, and the junction held 13 bases outside the gene matches.

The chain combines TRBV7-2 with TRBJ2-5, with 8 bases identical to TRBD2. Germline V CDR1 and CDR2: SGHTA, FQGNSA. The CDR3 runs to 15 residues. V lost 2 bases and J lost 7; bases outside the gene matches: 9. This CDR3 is CASSLKSGGGGTQYF. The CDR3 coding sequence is TGTGCCAGCAGCTTAAAGAGCGGGGGTGGTGGGACCCAGTACTTC.

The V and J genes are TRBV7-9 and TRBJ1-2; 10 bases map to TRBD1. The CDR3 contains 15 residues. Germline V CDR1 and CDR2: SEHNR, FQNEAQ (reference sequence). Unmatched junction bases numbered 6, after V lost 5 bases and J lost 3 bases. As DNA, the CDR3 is TGTGCCAGCAGCACCCGACAGGGGGCGTACTATGGCTACACCTTC. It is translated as CASSTRQGAYYGYTF.

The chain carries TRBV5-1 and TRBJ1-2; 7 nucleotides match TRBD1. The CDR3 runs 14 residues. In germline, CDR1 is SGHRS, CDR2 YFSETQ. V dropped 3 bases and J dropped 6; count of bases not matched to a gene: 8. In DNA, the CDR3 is TGCGCCAGCAGCTACGAGGGGGCGCGGAATGGCTACACCTTC. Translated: CASSYEGARNGYTF.

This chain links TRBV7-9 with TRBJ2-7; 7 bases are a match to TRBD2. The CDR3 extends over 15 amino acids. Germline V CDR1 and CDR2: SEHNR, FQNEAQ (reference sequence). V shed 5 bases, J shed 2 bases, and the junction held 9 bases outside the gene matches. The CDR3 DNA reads TGTGCCAGCAGCCCGAGCGGGGTTTTGACCTACGAGCAGTACTTC. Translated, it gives CASSPSGVLTYEQYF.

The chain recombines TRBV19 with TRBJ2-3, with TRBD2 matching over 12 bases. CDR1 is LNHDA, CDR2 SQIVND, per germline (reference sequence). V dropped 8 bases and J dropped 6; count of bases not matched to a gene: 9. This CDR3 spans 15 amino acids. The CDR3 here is CASGIYTSGGDTQYF. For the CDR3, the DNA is TGTGCCAGTGGGATATATACTAGCGGGGGGGATACGCAGTATTTT.

The CDR3 DNA reads as TGTGCCAGCAGTTCGGGGGACAGTCCCTACGAGCAGTACTTC. It codes for CASSSGDSPYEQYF. The V and J genes are TRBV27 and TRBJ2-7; D might be TRBD1 (7 bases). Deletions cut 4 bases from V and 2 bases from J, with 12 bases between. Germline lookup yields CDR1 MNHEY and CDR2 SMNVEV (reference sequence). This CDR3 spans 14 amino acids.

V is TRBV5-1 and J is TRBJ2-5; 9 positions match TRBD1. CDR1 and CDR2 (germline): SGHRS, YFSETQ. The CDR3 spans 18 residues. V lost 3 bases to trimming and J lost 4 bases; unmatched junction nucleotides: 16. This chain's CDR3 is CASSSGRDRVRRGETQYF. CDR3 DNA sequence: TGCGCCAGCAGCTCCGGCCGGGACAGGGTCCGTCGAGGAGAGACCCAGTACTTC. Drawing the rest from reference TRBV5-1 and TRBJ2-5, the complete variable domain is KAGVTQTPRYLIKTRGQQVTLSCSPISGHRSVSWYQQTPGQGLQFLFEYFSETQRNKGNFPGRFSGRQFSNSRSEMNVSTLELGDSALYLCASSSGRDRVRRGETQYFGPGTRLLVL.